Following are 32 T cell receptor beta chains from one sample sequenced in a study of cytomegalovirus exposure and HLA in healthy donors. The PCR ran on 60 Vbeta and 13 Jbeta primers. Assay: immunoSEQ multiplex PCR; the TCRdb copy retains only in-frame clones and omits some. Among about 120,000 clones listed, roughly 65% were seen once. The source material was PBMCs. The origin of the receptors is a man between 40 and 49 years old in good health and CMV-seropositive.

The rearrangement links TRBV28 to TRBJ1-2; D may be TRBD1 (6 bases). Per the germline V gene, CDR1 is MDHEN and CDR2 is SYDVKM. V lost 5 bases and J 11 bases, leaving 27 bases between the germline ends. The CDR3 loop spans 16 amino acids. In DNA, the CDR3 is TGTGCCAGCAGTACCCTAGGGGGTGAGGGGCAGGGGCGGTACACCTTC. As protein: CASSTLGGEGQGRYTF.

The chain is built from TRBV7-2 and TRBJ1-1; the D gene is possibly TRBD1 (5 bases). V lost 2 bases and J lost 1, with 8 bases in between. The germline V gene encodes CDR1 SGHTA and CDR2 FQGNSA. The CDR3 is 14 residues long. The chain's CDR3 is CASSLQGGNTEAFF. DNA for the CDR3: TGTGCCAGCAGCTTACAGGGCGGGAACACTGAAGCTTTCTTT. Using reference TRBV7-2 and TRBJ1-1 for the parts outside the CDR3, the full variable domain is GAGVSQSPSNKVTEKGKDVELRCDPISGHTALYWYRQSLGQGLEFLIYFQGNSAPDKSGLPSDRFSAERTGGSVSTLTIQRTQQEDSAVYLCASSLQGGNTEAFFGQGTRLTVV.

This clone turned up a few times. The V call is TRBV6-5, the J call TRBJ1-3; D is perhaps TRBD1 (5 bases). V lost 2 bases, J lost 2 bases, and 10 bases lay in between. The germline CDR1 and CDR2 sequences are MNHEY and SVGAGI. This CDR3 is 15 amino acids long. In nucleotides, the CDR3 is TGTGCCAGCAGTTACGGGGGGACTGCTGGAAACACCATATATTTT. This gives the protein CASSYGGTAGNTIYF.

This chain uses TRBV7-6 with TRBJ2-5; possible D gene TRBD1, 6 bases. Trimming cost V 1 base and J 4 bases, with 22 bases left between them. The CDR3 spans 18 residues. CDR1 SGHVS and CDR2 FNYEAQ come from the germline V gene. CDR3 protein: CASSLVSDAHRAGETQYF. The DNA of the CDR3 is TGTGCCAGCAGCTTAGTGTCCGACGCTCACAGGGCTGGAGAGACCCAGTACTTC.

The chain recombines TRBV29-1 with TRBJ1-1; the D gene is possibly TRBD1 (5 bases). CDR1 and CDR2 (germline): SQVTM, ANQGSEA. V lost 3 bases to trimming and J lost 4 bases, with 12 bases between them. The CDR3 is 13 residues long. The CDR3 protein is CSVEAQGGTEAFF. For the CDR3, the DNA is TGCAGCGTTGAGGCGCAGGGTGGCACTGAAGCTTTCTTT.

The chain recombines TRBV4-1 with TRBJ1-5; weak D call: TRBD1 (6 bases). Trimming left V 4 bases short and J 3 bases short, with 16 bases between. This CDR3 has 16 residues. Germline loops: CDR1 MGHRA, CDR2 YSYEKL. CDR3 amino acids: CASSPQDRDLNQPQHF. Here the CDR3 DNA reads TGCGCCAGCAGCCCGCAGGACAGAGACCTCAATCAGCCCCAGCATTTT.

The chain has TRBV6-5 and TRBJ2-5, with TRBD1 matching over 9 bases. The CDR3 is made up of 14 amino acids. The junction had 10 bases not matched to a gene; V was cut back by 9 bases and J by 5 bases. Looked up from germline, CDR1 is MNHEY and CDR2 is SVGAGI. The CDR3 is CASGRTGVPETQYF. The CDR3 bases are TGTGCCAGTGGTCGGACAGGGGTTCCCGAGACCCAGTACTTC.

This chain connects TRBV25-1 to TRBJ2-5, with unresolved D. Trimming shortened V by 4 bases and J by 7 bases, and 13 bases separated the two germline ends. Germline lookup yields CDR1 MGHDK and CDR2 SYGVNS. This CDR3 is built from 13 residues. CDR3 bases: TGTGCCAGCAGTGCCCGAGGCCCCGGGACCCAGTACTTC. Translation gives CASSARGPGTQYF. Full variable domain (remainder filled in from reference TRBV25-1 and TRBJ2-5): EADIYQTPRYLVIGTGKKITLECSQTMGHDKMYWYQQDPGMELHLIHYSYGVNSTEKGDLSSESTVSRIRTEHFPLTLESARPSHTSQYLCASSARGPGTQYFGPGTRLLVL.

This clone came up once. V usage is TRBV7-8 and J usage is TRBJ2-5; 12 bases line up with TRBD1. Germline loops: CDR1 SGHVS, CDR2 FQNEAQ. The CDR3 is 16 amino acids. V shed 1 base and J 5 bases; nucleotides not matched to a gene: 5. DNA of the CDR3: TGTGCCAGCAGCTTAGGGGGACAGGGGGCGAGGGAGACCCAGTACTTC. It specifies CASSLGGQGARETQYF. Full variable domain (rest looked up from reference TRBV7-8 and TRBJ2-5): GAGVSQSPRYKVAKRGQDVALRCDPISGHVSLFWYQQALGQGPEFLTYFQNEAQLDKSGLPSDRFFAERPEGSVSTLKIQRTQQEDSAVYLCASSLGGQGARETQYFGPGTRLLVL.

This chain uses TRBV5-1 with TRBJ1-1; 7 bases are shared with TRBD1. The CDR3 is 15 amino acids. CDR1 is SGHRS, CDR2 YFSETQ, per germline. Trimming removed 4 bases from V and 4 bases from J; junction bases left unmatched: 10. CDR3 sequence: CASSQRTGSSTEAFF. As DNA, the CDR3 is TGCGCCAGCAGCCAAAGGACAGGTTCGAGCACTGAAGCTTTCTTT.

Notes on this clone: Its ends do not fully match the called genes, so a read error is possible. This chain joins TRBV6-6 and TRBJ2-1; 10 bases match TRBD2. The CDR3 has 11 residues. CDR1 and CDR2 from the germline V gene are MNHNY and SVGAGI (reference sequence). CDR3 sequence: CTSSGGVEQFF. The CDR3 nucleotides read TGCACCTCTAGCGGGGGCGTTGAGCAGTTCTTC.

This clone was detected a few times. CDR3 protein: CASSLLAQETQYF. CDR3 coding DNA: TGTGCCAGCAGTCTATTAGCACAAGAGACCCAGTACTTC. The V call is TRBV14, the J call TRBJ2-5; D is unresolved. The length of the CDR3 is 13 residues. Germline V CDR1 and CDR2: SGHDN, FVKESK. Trimming removed 6 bases at V and 2 bases at J, with 10 bases between.

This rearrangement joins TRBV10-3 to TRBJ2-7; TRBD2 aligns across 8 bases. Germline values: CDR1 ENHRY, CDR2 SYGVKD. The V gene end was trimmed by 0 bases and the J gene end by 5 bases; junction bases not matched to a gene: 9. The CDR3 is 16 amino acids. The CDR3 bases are TGTGCCATCAGTGAGTCAATGGCGGGGGGCGTGGACGAGCAGTACTTC. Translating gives CAISESMAGGVDEQYF.

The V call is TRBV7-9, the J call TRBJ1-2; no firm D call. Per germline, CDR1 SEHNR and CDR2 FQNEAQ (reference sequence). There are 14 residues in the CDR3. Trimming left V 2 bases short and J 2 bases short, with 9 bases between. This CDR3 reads CASSLSTSNYGYTF. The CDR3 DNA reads TGTGCCAGCAGCTTATCGACAAGCAACTATGGCTACACCTTC.

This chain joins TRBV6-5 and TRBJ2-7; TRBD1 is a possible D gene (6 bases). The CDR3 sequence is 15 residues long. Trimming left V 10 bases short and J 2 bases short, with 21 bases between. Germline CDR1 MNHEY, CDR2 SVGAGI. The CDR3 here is CATPAGGRGPYEQYF. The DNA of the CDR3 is TGTGCCACCCCGGCTGGGGGCAGGGGTCCCTACGAGCAGTACTTC.

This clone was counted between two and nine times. CDR3 DNA sequence: TGTGCCAGCAGCGCCGGGACTAGCGGGTCAGATACGCAGTATTTT. Protein sequence: CASSAGTSGSDTQYF. The rearrangement uses TRBV4-2 and TRBJ2-3; 12 positions agree with TRBD2. The junction had 4 bases not matched to a gene; V was cut back by 5 bases and J by 4 bases. This CDR3 comprises 15 residues. Germline-derived CDR1 and CDR2 are LGHNA and YNFKEQ.

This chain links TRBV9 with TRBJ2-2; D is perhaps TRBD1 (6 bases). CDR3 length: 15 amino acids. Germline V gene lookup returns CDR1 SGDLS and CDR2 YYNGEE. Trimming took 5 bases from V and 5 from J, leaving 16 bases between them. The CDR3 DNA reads TGTGCCAGCAGGAGGGACACATCCGGAACCGGGGAGCTGTTTTTT. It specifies CASRRDTSGTGELFF.

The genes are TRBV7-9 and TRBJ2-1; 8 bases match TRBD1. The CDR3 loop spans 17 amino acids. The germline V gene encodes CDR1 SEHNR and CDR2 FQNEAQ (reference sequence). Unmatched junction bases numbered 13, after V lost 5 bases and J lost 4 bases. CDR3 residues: CASSHPRRTGRYNEQFF. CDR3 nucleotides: TGTGCCAGCAGCCATCCACGACGGACAGGGAGGTACAATGAGCAGTTCTTC.

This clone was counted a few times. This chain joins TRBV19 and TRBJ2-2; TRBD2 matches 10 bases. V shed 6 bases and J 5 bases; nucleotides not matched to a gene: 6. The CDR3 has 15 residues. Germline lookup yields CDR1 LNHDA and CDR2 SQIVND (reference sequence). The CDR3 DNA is TGTGCCAGTAGGCAGCTAGCGGGAGAAACCGGGGAGCTGTTTTTT. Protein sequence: CASRQLAGETGELFF. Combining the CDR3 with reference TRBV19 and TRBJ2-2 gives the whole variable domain DGGITQSPKYLFRKEGQNVTLSCEQNLNHDAMYWYRQDPGQGLRLIYYSQIVNDFQKGDIAEGYSVSREKKESFPLTVTSAQKNPTAFYLCASRQLAGETGELFFGEGSRLTVL.

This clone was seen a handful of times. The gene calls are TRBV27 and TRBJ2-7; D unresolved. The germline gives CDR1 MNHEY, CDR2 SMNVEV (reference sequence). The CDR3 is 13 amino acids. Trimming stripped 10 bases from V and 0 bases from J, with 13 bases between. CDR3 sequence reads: CATALRVSYEQYF. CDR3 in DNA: TGTGCCACCGCCCTTAGAGTCTCCTACGAGCAGTACTTC.

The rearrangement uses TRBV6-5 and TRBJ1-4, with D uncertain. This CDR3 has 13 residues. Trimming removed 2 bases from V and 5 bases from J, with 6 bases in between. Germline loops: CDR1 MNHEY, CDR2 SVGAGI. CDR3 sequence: CASSYRENEKLFF. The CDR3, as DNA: TGTGCCAGCAGTTACCGGGAGAATGAAAAACTGTTTTTT.

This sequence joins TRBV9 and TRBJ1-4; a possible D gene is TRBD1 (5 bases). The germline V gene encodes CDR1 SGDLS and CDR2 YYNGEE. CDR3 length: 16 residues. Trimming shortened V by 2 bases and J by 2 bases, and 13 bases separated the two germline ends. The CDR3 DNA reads TGTGCCAGCAGCGTCGGGGGTTTAAGCACTAATGAAAAACTGTTTTTT. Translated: CASSVGGLSTNEKLFF.

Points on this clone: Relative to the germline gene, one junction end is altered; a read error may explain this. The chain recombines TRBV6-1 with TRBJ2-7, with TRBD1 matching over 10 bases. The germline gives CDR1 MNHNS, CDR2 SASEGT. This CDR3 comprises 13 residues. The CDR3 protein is CACRRQGANEQYF. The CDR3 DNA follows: TGTGCCTGCAGGCGACAGGGGGCCAACGAGCAGTACTTC.

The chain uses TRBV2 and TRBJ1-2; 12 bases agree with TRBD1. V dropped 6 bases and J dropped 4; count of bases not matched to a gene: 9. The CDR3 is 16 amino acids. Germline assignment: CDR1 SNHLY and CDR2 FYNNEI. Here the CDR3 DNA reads TGTGCCAGCAGCGGGACAGGGGGCAGTTCTGCCTATGGCTACACCTTC. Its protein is CASSGTGGSSAYGYTF.

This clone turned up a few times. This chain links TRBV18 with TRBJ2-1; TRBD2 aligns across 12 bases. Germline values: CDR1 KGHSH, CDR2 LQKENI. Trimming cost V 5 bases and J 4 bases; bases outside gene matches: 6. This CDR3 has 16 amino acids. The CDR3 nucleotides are TGTGCCAGCTCATACACCGGGACTAGCGGGTACAATGAGCAGTTCTTC. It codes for CASSYTGTSGYNEQFF.

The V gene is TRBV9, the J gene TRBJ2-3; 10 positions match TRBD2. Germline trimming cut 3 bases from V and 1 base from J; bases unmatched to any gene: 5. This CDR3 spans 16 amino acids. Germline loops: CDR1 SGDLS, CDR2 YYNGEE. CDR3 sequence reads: CASSARSGGGTDTQYF. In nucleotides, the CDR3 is TGTGCCAGCAGCGCCAGGAGCGGGGGGGGCACAGATACGCAGTATTTT.

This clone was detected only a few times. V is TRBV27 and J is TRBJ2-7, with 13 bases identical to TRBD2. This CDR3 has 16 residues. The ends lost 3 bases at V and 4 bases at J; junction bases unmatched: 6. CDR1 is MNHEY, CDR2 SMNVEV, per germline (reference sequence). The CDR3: CASSFGLAGAAYEQYF. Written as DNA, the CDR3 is TGTGCCAGCAGTTTTGGACTAGCGGGGGCCGCGTACGAGCAGTACTTC.

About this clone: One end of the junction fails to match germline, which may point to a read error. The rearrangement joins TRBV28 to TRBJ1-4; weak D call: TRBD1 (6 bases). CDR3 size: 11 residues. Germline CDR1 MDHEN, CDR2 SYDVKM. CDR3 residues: CATTQQGPPSF. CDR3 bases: TGTGCCACCACTCAACAGGGCCCTCCTTCTTTT.

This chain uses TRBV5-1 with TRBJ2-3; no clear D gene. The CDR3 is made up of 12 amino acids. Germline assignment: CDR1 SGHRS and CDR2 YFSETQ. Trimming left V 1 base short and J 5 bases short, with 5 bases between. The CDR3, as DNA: TGCGCCAGCAGCTTGACGGGAGATACGCAGTATTTT. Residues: CASSLTGDTQYF.

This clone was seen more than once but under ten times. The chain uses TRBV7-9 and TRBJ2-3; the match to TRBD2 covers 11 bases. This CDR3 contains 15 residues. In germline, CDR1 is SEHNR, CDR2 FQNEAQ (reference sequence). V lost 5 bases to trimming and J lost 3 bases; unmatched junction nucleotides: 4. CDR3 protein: CASSVTSGVTDTQYF. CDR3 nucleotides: TGTGCCAGCAGCGTGACTAGCGGGGTAACAGATACGCAGTATTTT.

CDR3 nucleotide sequence: TGTGCCAGCAGCTTTGTAGCGGGAGGGCCTTATGAGCAGTTCTTC. Translation gives CASSFVAGGPYEQFF. This rearrangement joins TRBV27 to TRBJ2-1; 11 positions agree with TRBD2. The CDR3 loop spans 15 amino acids. J gave up 8 bases and V 6 bases, and 9 bases lay outside the gene matches. From germline, CDR1 is MNHEY and CDR2 SMNVEV (reference sequence).

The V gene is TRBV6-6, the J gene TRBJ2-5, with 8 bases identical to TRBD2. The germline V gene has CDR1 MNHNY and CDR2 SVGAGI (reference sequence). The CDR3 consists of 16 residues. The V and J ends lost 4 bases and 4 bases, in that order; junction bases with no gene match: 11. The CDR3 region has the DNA TGTGCCAGCAGTTCTCCTTCGGTAGCGGGAACAGAGACCCAGTACTTC. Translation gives CASSSPSVAGTETQYF.